Listed here is a single T cell receptor beta chain. Antigen: not known. Generated by immunoSEQ multiplex PCR, the TCRdb table keeps only in-frame clones and is missing some. The sample has about 110,000 clones, about 85% seen once; the top ten hold 3%. These data originate in a study of cytomegalovirus exposure and HLA in healthy donors. CDR1 and CDR2 (germline): KGHSH, LQKENI. The CDR3 consists of 14 residues. Unmatched junction bases numbered 4, after V lost 5 bases and J lost 7 bases. Study outcomes and limitations: The dataset shows that most TCR sequences were rare, while some public TCRs occurred in many donors. Later, an analysis found that TCR clusters from the first cohort tended to co-occur in the 90 to 150 validation repertoires.

The chain joins TRBV18 to TRBJ1-6; 8 positions match TRBD1. The source material was PBMCs. The receptor was isolated from a woman in her late teens or twenties in good health and CMV-seronegative. CDR3 sequence (DNA): TGTGCCAGCTCATTGGGACAGGAAAATTCACCCCTCCACTTT. Protein product: CASSLGQENSPLHF.